This TCR beta chain appears in the sequencing data of a study of Graves' ophthalmopathy and Graves' hyperthyroidism. Using RNA transcripts, the TCR beta CDR3 regions were amplified. First-round RT-PCR relied on HTBI primers, and a second-round multiplex PCR came next. TCRdb re-called the multiplex PCR reads with MiXCR, one entry per CDR3 protein. The sample lists hundreds of thousands of distinct CDR3 sequences, under 25% occurring once. This clonotype was counted at least ten times. V lost 8 bases and J lost 4, with 23 bases in between. The germline CDR1 and CDR2 sequences are SGHVS and FQNEAQ. CDR3 size: 16 residues.

The receptor was isolated from a young woman with stable Graves' hyperthyroidism. The specimen sequenced was peripheral blood. This chain links TRBV7-8 with TRBJ2-5; D possibly matches TRBD1 or TRBD2 (6 bases each). In DNA, the CDR3 is TGTGCCAGCCGCCCGGGAGCAGGGGCAAGAGGAGAGACCCAGTACTTC. It translates to CASRPGAGARGETQYF. The complete variable domain, with remaining parts taken from reference TRBV7-8 and TRBJ2-5, reads GAGVSQSPRYKVAKRGQDVALRCDPISGHVSLFWYQQALGQGPEFLTYFQNEAQLDKSGLPSDRFFAERPEGSVSTLKIQRTQQEDSAVYLCASRPGAGARGETQYFGPGTRLLVL.